Sequencing of this T cell receptor beta chain was carried out in a study of cytomegalovirus exposure and HLA in healthy donors. Study outcomes and limitations: When a later analysis compared HLA-associated TCR beta chains with equally common others, the HLA-associated chains turned out to be more clonally expanded and to have lower generation probabilities. Several of the most significant clusters were apparently associated with common viral pathogens in a later analysis. The Asian-associated ancestry cluster reportedly had fewer N-insertions than the approximately 630-donor mean in a later analysis. A later analysis linked some 17,000 TCR beta sequences to HLA alleles at 0.05 false discovery rate.

Turning to this clone: What it binds is not known.

13 Jbeta primers and 60 Vbeta primers were used for the PCR. Assay: immunoSEQ multiplex PCR; the TCRdb copy retains only in-frame clones and omits some. Among 120,000 or so clones listed, around 81% were seen once. The CDR3 is 16 amino acids. The trim removed 6 bases at V and 8 bases at J, leaving 15 bases unmatched. The germline gives CDR1 SNHLY, CDR2 FYNNEI. This TCR was sampled from a female donor in good health and CMV-seronegative. What was sequenced was PBMCs. This chain joins TRBV2 and TRBJ2-3; TRBD2 matches at 9 bases. The CDR3 loop reads CASRSSSGARGGTQYF. The DNA for the CDR3 is TGTGCCAGCAGAAGTTCTAGCGGGGCCAGGGGGGGTACGCAGTATTTT.